The rows below give T cell receptor beta chains drawn from one sample of a study of shared clonotypes between healthy human individuals. Measured with immunoSEQ multiplex PCR; TCRdb has only the in-frame clones, and not every one. The repertoire includes some 2.1 million clones, 90% to 95% of them detected once, and roughly 0.13% sits in the top ten. Material for sequencing was naive CD4+ T cells sorted from blood. Receptors were obtained from a man younger than 35 in good health. Both conserved end residues are part of each CDR3. The order of the fields is J gene, V gene, CDR3 protein.

j_gene: TRBJ1-5
v_gene: TRBV9
CDR3aa: CASELGEGANQPQHF

j_gene: TRBJ1-6
v_gene: TRBV7-3
CDR3aa: CASSFGTPNSPLHF

j_gene: TRBJ1-2
v_gene: TRBV19
CDR3aa: CAASQGARNYGYTF

j_gene: TRBJ2-7
v_gene: TRBV20-1
CDR3aa: CSASGNYEQYF

j_gene: TRBJ1-5
v_gene: TRBV11-2
CDR3aa: CASSLEASSNQPQHF

j_gene: TRBJ1-4
v_gene: TRBV25-1
CDR3aa: CASSRKGRRGQEKLFF

j_gene: TRBJ2-7
v_gene: TRBV5-1
CDR3aa: CASSLGLSGEQYF

j_gene: TRBJ2-1
v_gene: TRBV7-3
CDR3aa: CASSSLESEQFF

j_gene: TRBJ1-5
v_gene: TRBV6-1
CDR3aa: CASNGGGNQPQHF

j_gene: TRBJ1-1
v_gene: TRBV18
CDR3aa: CASSPPVTLGGSGTEAFF

j_gene: TRBJ2-1
v_gene: TRBV15
CDR3aa: CATSRDSGSGREQFF

j_gene: TRBJ2-1
v_gene: TRBV5-4
CDR3aa: CASTAGDSSNEQFF

j_gene: TRBJ1-2
v_gene: TRBV30
CDR3aa: CAWSATVSTGYGYTF

j_gene: TRBJ1-2
v_gene: TRBV2
CDR3aa: CASSEIGSNYGYTF

j_gene: TRBJ1-6
v_gene: TRBV30
CDR3aa: CAWSVGTGTKSSYNSPLHF

j_gene: TRBJ2-3
v_gene: TRBV6-5
CDR3aa: CASSYSPLADTQYF

j_gene: TRBJ2-7
v_gene: TRBV5-1
CDR3aa: CASAGTSGGYEQYF

j_gene: TRBJ2-3
v_gene: TRBV5-4
CDR3aa: CASSPASRGSTDTQYF

j_gene: TRBJ2-7
v_gene: TRBV7-8
CDR3aa: CASSSRTSGPSNEQYF

j_gene: TRBJ2-7
v_gene: TRBV30
CDR3aa: CAWTRDGYYEQYF

j_gene: TRBJ2-7
v_gene: TRBV15
CDR3aa: CATSRNRGIYEQYF

j_gene: TRBJ2-5
v_gene: TRBV11-2
CDR3aa: CASSLSHQETQYF

j_gene: TRBJ1-2
v_gene: TRBV10-3
CDR3aa: CAISGGVDGYTF

j_gene: TRBJ2-5
v_gene: TRBV4-1
CDR3aa: CASSQEGGRSSETQYF

j_gene: TRBJ1-5
v_gene: TRBV30
CDR3aa: CAWSVLGTNQPQHF

j_gene: TRBJ1-1
v_gene: TRBV12-5
CDR3aa: CASAWGGMNTEAFF

j_gene: TRBJ1-5
v_gene: TRBV19
CDR3aa: CASSIGSSLGNQPQHF

j_gene: TRBJ2-1
v_gene: TRBV9
CDR3aa: CASSPTSGVYNEQFF

j_gene: TRBJ2-3
v_gene: TRBV11-3
CDR3aa: CASSPGHFTDTQYF

j_gene: TRBJ2-5
v_gene: TRBV5-1
CDR3aa: CASSLAGIQETQYF

j_gene: TRBJ1-1
v_gene: TRBV19
CDR3aa: CASILNTEAFF

j_gene: TRBJ2-1
v_gene: TRBV30
CDR3aa: CAWSVPWGPYNEQFF

j_gene: TRBJ1-1
v_gene: TRBV5-4
CDR3aa: CASSLQSRTEAFF

j_gene: TRBJ2-7
v_gene: TRBV5-1
CDR3aa: CASSLSSGGASYEQYF

j_gene: TRBJ1-2
v_gene: TRBV4-1
CDR3aa: CASSPPGQGNYGYTF

j_gene: TRBJ1-1
v_gene: TRBV6-1
CDR3aa: CASRLTGEGTEAFF

j_gene: TRBJ2-7
v_gene: TRBV2
CDR3aa: CATVSGTSPYEQYF

j_gene: TRBJ2-2
v_gene: TRBV7-2
CDR3aa: CASSLKNTGELFF

j_gene: TRBJ1-1
v_gene: TRBV11-2
CDR3aa: CASSSTTGYGEAFF

j_gene: TRBJ2-5
v_gene: TRBV25-1
CDR3aa: CASSDRDYQETQYF

j_gene: TRBJ2-1
v_gene: TRBV5-6
CDR3aa: CASSLSHMEQFF

j_gene: TRBJ1-6
v_gene: TRBV27
CDR3aa: CASSFGDTPLHF

j_gene: TRBJ1-2
v_gene: TRBV2
CDR3aa: CASDDNYGYTF

j_gene: TRBJ2-3
v_gene: TRBV10-3
CDR3aa: CAISDGGTGSTDTQYF

j_gene: TRBJ1-4
v_gene: TRBV10-3
CDR3aa: CAISESEGANEKLFF

j_gene: TRBJ2-2
v_gene: TRBV5-1
CDR3aa: CASSSTTSGRTGELFF